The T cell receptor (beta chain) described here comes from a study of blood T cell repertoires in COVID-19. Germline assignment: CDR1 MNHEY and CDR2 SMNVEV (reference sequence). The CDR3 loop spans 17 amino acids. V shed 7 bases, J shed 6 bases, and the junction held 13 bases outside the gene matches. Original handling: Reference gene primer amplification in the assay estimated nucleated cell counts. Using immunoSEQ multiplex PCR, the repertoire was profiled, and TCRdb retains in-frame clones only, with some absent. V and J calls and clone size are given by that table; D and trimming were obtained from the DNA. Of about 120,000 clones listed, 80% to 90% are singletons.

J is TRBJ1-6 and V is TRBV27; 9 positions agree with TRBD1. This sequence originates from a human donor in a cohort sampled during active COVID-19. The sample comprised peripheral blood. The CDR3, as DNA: TGTGCCAGCAATCGCAAGCCTCAGGGACAGGGTAATTCACCCCTCCACTTT. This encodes CASNRKPQGQGNSPLHF.